Listed here are 11 T cell receptor beta chains from one sample, sequenced in a study of blood T cell repertoires in COVID-19 (dated by TCRdb to the early 2020s). Library generation was performed with the immunoSEQ multiplex PCR assay. Imported from immuneACCESS, the table was reduced by TCRdb to in-frame sequences with V and J called. These copies leave out some clones; in studies compared against another copy, an unresolved V gene accounts for under half, and the cause of the remainder is not known. The sample data list 430,000 or so clones, and around 87% of these were observed just once. 1.5% to 2% of the sample lies in the top ten. The sequenced material came from PBMCs or T cells enriched from blood (not recorded which). The receptors were gathered from a middle-aged woman who had recovered from COVID-19.

The rearrangement links TRBV6-5 to TRBJ1-1; TRBD1 is a possible D gene (6 bases). This CDR3 region has 16 residues. From germline, CDR1 is MNHEY and CDR2 SVGAGI. Trimming took off 0 bases at V and 0 bases at J, with 11 bases between the two ends. DNA for the CDR3: TGTGCCAGCAGTTACTCGAGGGACACCTTGAACACTGAAGCTTTCTTT. It is translated as CASSYSRDTLNTEAFF.

The chain is built from TRBV5-1 and TRBJ2-7; no clear D gene. Between the trimmed V and J ends, which lost 0 bases and 4 bases, there was a span of 5 bases. Germline lookup yields CDR1 SGHRS and CDR2 YFSETQ. The CDR3 totals 12 residues. The CDR3 DNA sequence: TGCGCCAGCAGCTTGGATACATACGAGCAGTACTTC. This translates into CASSLDTYEQYF.

The CDR3, as DNA: TGTGCCAGCAGCTTACAGGGGGCCAATGGAAACACCATATATTTT. This sequence encodes CASSLQGANGNTIYF. The genes are TRBV7-2 and TRBJ1-3; 8 bases fit TRBD1. With 2 bases clipped from V and 3 bases from J, the junction kept 3 bases outside the gene matches. Germline V gene lookup returns CDR1 SGHTA and CDR2 FQGNSA. The CDR3 has 15 amino acids. Complete variable domain (other parts from reference TRBV7-2 and TRBJ1-3): GAGVSQSPSNKVTEKGKDVELRCDPISGHTALYWYRQSLGQGLEFLIYFQGNSAPDKSGLPSDRFSAERTGGSVSTLTIQRTQQEDSAVYLCASSLQGANGNTIYFGEGSWLTVV.

This chain uses TRBV12-3 or TRBV12-4 with TRBJ2-1, with D unclear. The CDR3 consists of 12 residues. The V end lost 6 bases, the J end lost 9 bases, and 12 bases lay between the germline ends. The CDR3 DNA reads TGTGCCAGCAGCCCCGGGTCGCCTGAGCAGTTCTTC. The encoded protein is CASSPGSPEQFF.

V gene TRBV7-2 combines with J gene TRBJ1-2; possible D gene TRBD1, 5 bases. The V and J ends lost 5 bases and 3 bases respectively, with 16 bases between them. CDR3 length equals 15 residues. Germline V gene data show CDR1 as SGHTA and CDR2 as FQGNSA. The CDR3 bases are TGTGCCAGCAGCCCCGGAACAGGAAGCGACTATGGCTACACCTTC. Protein: CASSPGTGSDYGYTF.

The genes are TRBV27 and TRBJ2-1, with 7 nucleotides matching TRBD1. CDR3 length equals 12 residues. The germline V gene has CDR1 MNHEY and CDR2 SMNVEV (reference sequence). The junction had 7 bases not matched to a gene; V was cut back by 5 bases and J by 12 bases. The CDR3 coding sequence is TGTGCCAGCAGTGTAACAGGGGTAAGGCAGTTCTTC. This sequence encodes CASSVTGVRQFF.

The rearrangement links TRBV5-4 to TRBJ2-2; 11 nucleotides match TRBD2. The CDR3 totals 17 residues. Germline CDR1 SGHNT, CDR2 YYREEE (reference sequence). The J segment lost 1 base and the V segment lost 4 bases, leaving 6 bases of the junction unmatched. CDR3 region: CASSIVAGGGNTGELFF. In DNA, the CDR3 is TGTGCCAGCAGCATCGTAGCGGGAGGGGGGAACACCGGGGAGCTGTTTTTT.

The chain carries TRBV10-3 and TRBJ1-1; the match to TRBD1 covers 9 bases. The germline CDR1 and CDR2 sequences are ENHRY and SYGVKD. V gave up 0 bases and J gave up 11 bases; unmatched junction bases: 10. The CDR3 has 15 amino acids. The CDR3 DNA reads TGTGCCATCAGTGAGTCCACCGGGACAGGGATCGGGGCTTTCTTT. Protein sequence: CAISESTGTGIGAFF.

The CDR3 here is CASSQGGTGRTPWEQYF. Written as DNA, the CDR3 is TGTGCCAGCAGCCAAGGTGGGACAGGCCGTACCCCGTGGGAGCAGTACTTC. V gene TRBV14 combines with J gene TRBJ2-7, with TRBD1 matching 8 bases. The CDR3 is 17 amino acids. J was trimmed by 7 bases and V by 1 base; bases with no gene match: 15. Germline CDR1 is SGHDN and CDR2 is FVKESK.

The chain employs TRBV3-1 (or the pseudogene TRBV3-2) and TRBJ2-2; TRBD2 matches 10 bases. This CDR3 comprises 16 residues. The germline V gene encodes CDR1 LGHDT and CDR2 YNNKEL (reference sequence). Germline trimming cut 1 base from V and 5 bases from J; bases unmatched to any gene: 4. CDR3 region: CASSQGTSGDTGELFF. The DNA for the CDR3 is TGTGCCAGCAGCCAAGGGACTAGCGGCGATACCGGGGAGCTGTTTTTT.

CDR3 sequence: CASSRTGNFGEAFF. The DNA of the CDR3 is TGTGCCAGCAGCAGGACAGGGAATTTCGGTGAAGCTTTCTTT. The J gene is TRBJ1-1, the V gene TRBV28, with 8 bases aligning to TRBD1. V lost 6 bases to trimming and J lost 7 bases; unmatched junction nucleotides: 10. This CDR3 comprises 14 residues. Germline CDR1 reads MDHEN; CDR2 reads SYDVKM.